This T cell receptor beta chain was identified during a study of T cells in Graves' hyperthyroidism and ophthalmopathy. Amplified TCR beta CDR3 regions came from RNA transcripts. An initial round of RT-PCR targeting the TCR CDR3 relied on the HTBI primer set. One entry per CDR3 protein results from TCRdb running MiXCR on the multiplex PCR reads. The sample consists of roughly 700,000 distinct CDR3 sequences, approximately 36% of them appearing once. This clonotype was detected ten times or more. The target antigen is unknown. Notes on the study in general: Also found in blood were most expanded thyroid clonotypes above 0.001.

CDR3 length: 16 amino acids. Per the germline V gene, CDR1 is MGHRA and CDR2 is YSYEKL. The trim removed 6 bases at V and 3 bases at J, leaving 7 bases unmatched. This receptor was identified in a woman in her forties with Graves' hyperthyroidism. The sequencing sample was made of blood. This sequence joins TRBV4-1 and TRBJ2-5, with 13 bases fitting TRBD2. The CDR3 loop reads CASSWWTSGREETQYF. CDR3 coding DNA: TGCGCCAGCAGTTGGTGGACTAGCGGGAGAGAAGAGACCCAGTACTTC.